This TCR beta chain is from a study of identical twins. The ends lost 6 bases at V and 4 bases at J; junction bases unmatched: 6. The length of the CDR3 is 14 residues. Germline CDR1 is DFQATT and CDR2 is SNEGSKA (reference sequence). TCRdb ran MiXCR on the 5' RACE reads and lists one entry per CDR3 protein. The sample has 500,000 to 700,000 distinct CDR3 sequences, just over 7% seen once; the top ten hold roughly 1.6%. The same data also contributed to another study, on yellow fever vaccine responses in identical twins. According to that study: After vaccination, twins' T cell response reportedly seemed partly convergent, partly personalized.

The chain has TRBV20-1 and TRBJ2-3; 11 positions agree with TRBD2. This sequence originates from a woman aged 18-30 years in good health. Specimen: PBMCs. DNA of the CDR3: TGCAGTGCCCACCTAGCGGGAGGCCCAGATACGCAGTATTTT. It translates to CSAHLAGGPDTQYF.